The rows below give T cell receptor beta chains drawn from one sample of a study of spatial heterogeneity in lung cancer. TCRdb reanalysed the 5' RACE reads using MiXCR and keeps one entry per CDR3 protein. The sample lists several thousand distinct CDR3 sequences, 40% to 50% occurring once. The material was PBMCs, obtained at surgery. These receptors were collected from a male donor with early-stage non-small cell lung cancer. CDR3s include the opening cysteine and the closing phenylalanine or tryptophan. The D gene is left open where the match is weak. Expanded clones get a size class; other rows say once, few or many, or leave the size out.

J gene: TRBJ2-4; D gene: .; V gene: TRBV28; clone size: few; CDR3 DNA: TGTGCCAGCAGTTACGGGACGGGATGGAACATTCAGTACTTC; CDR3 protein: CASSYGTGWNIQYF
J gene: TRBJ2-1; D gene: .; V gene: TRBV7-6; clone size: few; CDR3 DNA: TGTGCCAGCAGCTTAGGTACAGGGGGAGGGTACAATGAGCAGTTCTTC; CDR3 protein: CASSLGTGGGYNEQFF
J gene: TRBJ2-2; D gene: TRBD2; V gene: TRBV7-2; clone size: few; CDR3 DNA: TGTGCCAGCAGCGTTAACCCGGGACTAGCGGGAGGCGGGGAGCTGTTTTTT; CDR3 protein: CASSVNPGLAGGGELFF
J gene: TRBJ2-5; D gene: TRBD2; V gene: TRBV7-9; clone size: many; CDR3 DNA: TGTGCCAGCAGCTTAATCTTCCCTAGCGGCCAAGAGACCCAGTACTTC; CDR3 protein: CASSLIFPSGQETQYF
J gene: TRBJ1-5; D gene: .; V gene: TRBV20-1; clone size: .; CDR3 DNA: TGCAGTGCTAGAGCGGCAGGGAACAGTTTAGGCAATCAGCCCCAGCATTTT; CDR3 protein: CSARAAGNSLGNQPQHF
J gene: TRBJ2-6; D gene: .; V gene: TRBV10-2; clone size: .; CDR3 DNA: TGCGCCACCAGGGAGGCTGGGGCCAACGTCCTGACTTTC; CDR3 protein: CATREAGANVLTF
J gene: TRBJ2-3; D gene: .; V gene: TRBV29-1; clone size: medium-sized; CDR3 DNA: TGCAGCGTTGCAGTAGGGACTAGCACAGATACGCAGTATTTT; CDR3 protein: CSVAVGTSTDTQYF
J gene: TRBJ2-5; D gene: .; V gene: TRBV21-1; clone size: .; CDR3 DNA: TGTGCCAGCGGACAAGGAGGGACTAGCGGATTCCTACAAGAGACCCAGTACTTC; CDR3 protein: CASGQGGTSGFLQETQYF
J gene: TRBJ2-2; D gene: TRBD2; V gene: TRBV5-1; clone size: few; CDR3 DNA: TGCGCCAGCAGCAGTAGCGGGAGTATGGCCGGGGAGCTGTTTTTT; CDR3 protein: CASSSSGSMAGELFF
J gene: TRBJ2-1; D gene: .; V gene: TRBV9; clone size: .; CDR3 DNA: TGTGCCAGCAGCGTAGGAGTTAGAACGGGGACCTACAATGAGCAGTTCTTC; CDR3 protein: CASSVGVRTGTYNEQFF
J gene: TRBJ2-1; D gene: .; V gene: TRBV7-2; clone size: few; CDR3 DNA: TGTGCCAGCAGCTTAGAGTATTTAGGTAATGAGCAGTTCTTC; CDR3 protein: CASSLEYLGNEQFF
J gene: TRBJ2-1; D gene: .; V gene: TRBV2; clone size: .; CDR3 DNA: TGTGCCAGCAGGGGTGAAAACAATGAGCAGTTCTTC; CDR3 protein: CASRGENNEQFF
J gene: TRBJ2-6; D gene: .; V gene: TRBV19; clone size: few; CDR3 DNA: TGTGCCAGTAGTCCGACCGATGACGGGGCCAACGTCCTGACTTTC; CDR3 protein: CASSPTDDGANVLTF
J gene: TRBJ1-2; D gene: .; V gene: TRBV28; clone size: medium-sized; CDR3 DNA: TGTGCCAGCTCACGAGGCACAGAGTCTTCCTATGGCTACACCTTC; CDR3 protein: CASSRGTESSYGYTF
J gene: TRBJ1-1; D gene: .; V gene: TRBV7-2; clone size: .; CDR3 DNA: TGTGCCAGCAGCTTAGTTCCGTTGAACACTGAAGCTTTCTTT; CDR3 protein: CASSLVPLNTEAFF
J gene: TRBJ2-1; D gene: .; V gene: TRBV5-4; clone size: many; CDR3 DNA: TGTGCCAGCGGATGGACCGCCGGTTCCTACAATGAGCAGTTCTTC; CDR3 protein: CASGWTAGSYNEQFF
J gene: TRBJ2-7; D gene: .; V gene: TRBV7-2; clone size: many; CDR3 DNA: TGTGCCAGCAGCTTACAGGGGGGTACTGCAGGGGAGTACTTC; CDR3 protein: CASSLQGGTAGEYF
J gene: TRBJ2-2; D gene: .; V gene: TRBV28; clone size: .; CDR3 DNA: TGTGCCAGCGGGGGGCTAGCTGGCACCGGGGAGCTGTTTTTT; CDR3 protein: CASGGLAGTGELFF
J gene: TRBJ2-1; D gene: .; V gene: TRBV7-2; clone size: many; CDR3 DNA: TGTGCCAGCAGCTTAGTAGCACAGGGATACAATGAGCAGTTCTTC; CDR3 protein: CASSLVAQGYNEQFF
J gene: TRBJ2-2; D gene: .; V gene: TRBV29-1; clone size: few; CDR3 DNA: TGCAGCGTTGAGGCCAGAAACACCGGGGAGCTGTTTTTT; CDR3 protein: CSVEARNTGELFF
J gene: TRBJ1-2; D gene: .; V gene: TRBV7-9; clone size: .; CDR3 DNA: TGTGCCAGCAGCTCACCGATGGACAGCTATGGCTACACCTTC; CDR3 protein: CASSSPMDSYGYTF
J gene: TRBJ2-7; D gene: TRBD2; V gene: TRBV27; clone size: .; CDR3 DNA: TGTGCCACCCGGGGACTAGCAATCTCCTACGAGCAGTACTTC; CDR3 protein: CATRGLAISYEQYF
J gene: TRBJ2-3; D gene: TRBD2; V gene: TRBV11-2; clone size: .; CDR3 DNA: TGTGCCAGCAGCTTAGGTAGCGGGGCAGATACGCAGTATTTT; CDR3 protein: CASSLGSGADTQYF
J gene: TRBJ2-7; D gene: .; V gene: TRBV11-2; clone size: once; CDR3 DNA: TGTGCCAGCAGCCAGAACTACGAGCAGTACTTC; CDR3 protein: CASSQNYEQYF
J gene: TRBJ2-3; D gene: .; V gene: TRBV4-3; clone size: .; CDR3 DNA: TGCGCCAGCAGCCAAGACCGGGGGAGCACAGATACGCAGTATTTT; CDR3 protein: CASSQDRGSTDTQYF
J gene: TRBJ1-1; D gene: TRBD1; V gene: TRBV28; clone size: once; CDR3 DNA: TGTGCCAGCAGTCCAGGGGGTATTAGCGTTACTGAAGCTTTCTTT; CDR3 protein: CASSPGGISVTEAFF
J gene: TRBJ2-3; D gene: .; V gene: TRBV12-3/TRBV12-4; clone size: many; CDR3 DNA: TGTGCCAGCAGTTTTTCCCCCCGACAGACAGATACGCAGTATTTT; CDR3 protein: CASSFSPRQTDTQYF
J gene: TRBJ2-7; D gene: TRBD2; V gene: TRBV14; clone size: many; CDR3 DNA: TGTGCCAGCAGCCAAAGAAGGCCGGGACTAGCTGGGCTCGTGGACGAGCAGTACTTC; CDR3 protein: CASSQRRPGLAGLVDEQYF
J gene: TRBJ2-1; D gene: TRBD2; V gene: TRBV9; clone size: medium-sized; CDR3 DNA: TGTGCCAGCAGCGCGACTAGCGGGAGTTTAGGCGAGCAGTTCTTC; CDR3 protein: CASSATSGSLGEQFF
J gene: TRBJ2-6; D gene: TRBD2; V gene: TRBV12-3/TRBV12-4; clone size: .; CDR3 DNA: TGTGCCAGCAGTTTGGGAGGGCCGTTAGGGGCCAACGTCCTGACTTTC; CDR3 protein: CASSLGGPLGANVLTF
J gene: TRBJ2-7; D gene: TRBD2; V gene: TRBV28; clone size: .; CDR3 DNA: TGTGCCAGCAGTGGGGCGGGAGGGCCCCGCTACGAGCAGTACTTC; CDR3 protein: CASSGAGGPRYEQYF
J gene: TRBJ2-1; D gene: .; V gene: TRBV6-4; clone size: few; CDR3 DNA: TGTGCCAGCAGTGCGCCTAGCATCATTGATGAGCAGTTCTTC; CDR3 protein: CASSAPSIIDEQFF
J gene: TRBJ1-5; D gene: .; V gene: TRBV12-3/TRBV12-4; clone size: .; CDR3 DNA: TGTGCCAGCAGTGTCAACTATAGCAATCAGCCCCAGCATTTT; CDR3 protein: CASSVNYSNQPQHF
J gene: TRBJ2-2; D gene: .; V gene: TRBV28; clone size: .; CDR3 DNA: TGTGCCAGTCCGGGGTCCACCGGGGAGCTGTTTTTT; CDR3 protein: CASPGSTGELFF
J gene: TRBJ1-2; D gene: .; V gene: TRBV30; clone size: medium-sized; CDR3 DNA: TGTGCCTGGAGCCCTTTTAGTGGGGACTATGGCTACACCTTC; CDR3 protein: CAWSPFSGDYGYTF